A single sample is the source of the 30 T cell receptor beta chains below, sequenced in a study of technical replicates of blood from a handful of donors. Using immunoSEQ multiplex PCR, the repertoire was profiled, and TCRdb retains in-frame clones only, with some absent. The top ten clones hold roughly 0.41% of a sample with roughly 80,000 clones, roughly 90% of them seen once. Specimen: T cells isolated from PBMCs. The receptors originated from a human donor in good health.

V usage is TRBV18 and J usage is TRBJ2-2; TRBD1 agrees at 9 bases. CDR3 length: 16 residues. Germline V gene sequence: CDR1 KGHSH, CDR2 LQKENI. V trimming: 3 bases; J trimming: 4 bases; junction bases outside the gene matches: 6. CDR3 DNA sequence: TGTGCCAGCTCACCTAGTACAGGGGGCCGCACCGGGGAGCTGTTTTTT. This sequence encodes CASSPSTGGRTGELFF.

The CDR3 region is CASSPSGTSTDTQYF. The CDR3, as DNA: TGTGCCAGCAGTCCGAGCGGGACTAGCACAGATACGCAGTATTTT. The V call is TRBV28, the J call TRBJ2-3, with 7 positions matching TRBD2. The germline CDR1 and CDR2 sequences are MDHEN and SYDVKM. CDR3 length: 15 amino acids. J was trimmed by 0 bases and V by 5 bases; bases with no gene match: 5.

The sample holds one count of this clone. The chain links TRBV7-9 to TRBJ1-1; the D is unclear. The CDR3 runs to 15 residues. The V end was cut by 6 bases, the J end by 5 bases, with 19 bases between. Germline V gives CDR1 SEHNR, CDR2 FQNEAQ (reference sequence). The CDR3 region has the DNA TGTGCCAGCAGTTCCATCCTAACAGAGGGTACTGAAGCTTTCTTT. Its protein is CASSSILTEGTEAFF.

V is TRBV28 and J is TRBJ2-7, with TRBD2 identical over 14 bases. The ends lost 6 bases at V and 7 bases at J; junction bases unmatched: 8. Germline-derived CDR1 and CDR2 are MDHEN and SYDVKM. The CDR3 is 15 residues long. CDR3 DNA: TGTGCCAGCAGAGCGGGACTAGCGGGAGTGGGTGAGCAGTACTTC. This codes for CASRAGLAGVGEQYF.

This chain connects TRBV13 to TRBJ1-5, with D possibly being TRBD1 (6 bases). Germline values: CDR1 PRHDT, CDR2 FYEKMQ (reference sequence). This CDR3 has 17 amino acids. Trimming stripped 0 bases from V and 2 bases from J, with 14 bases between. Here the CDR3 reads CASSLGGASGGNQPQHF. The DNA for the CDR3 is TGTGCCAGCAGCTTAGGGGGGGCGAGTGGCGGCAATCAGCCCCAGCATTTT.

This chain connects TRBV7-9 to TRBJ2-6; D possibly corresponds to TRBD1 (6 bases). Trimming pared 5 bases from V and 0 bases from J, leaving 14 bases between. The CDR3 is made up of 17 amino acids. CDR1 and CDR2 (germline): SEHNR, FQNEAQ (reference sequence). The CDR3 DNA reads as TGTGCCAGCAGCCCGTGGACAGACCCCTCTGGGGCCAACGTCCTGACTTTC. Translation: CASSPWTDPSGANVLTF.

In DNA form, the CDR3 reads TGTGCCAGCAGCGACTTCCCCAGTTCCTCCTACGAGCAGTACTTC. It is translated as CASSDFPSSSYEQYF. The chain uses TRBV2 and TRBJ2-7; no definite D call. Germline-derived CDR1 and CDR2 are SNHLY and FYNNEI. Trimming left V 6 bases short and J 0 bases short, with 15 bases between. This CDR3 comprises 15 residues.

The chain is built from TRBV11-2 and TRBJ1-2; weak D call: TRBD1 (6 bases). V lost 2 bases to trimming and J lost 3 bases, with 16 bases between them. The germline V gene encodes CDR1 SGHAT and CDR2 FQNNGV. The CDR3 totals 16 residues. The CDR3 here is CASSLRGGAGDYGYTF. The CDR3 bases are TGTGCCAGCAGCTTAAGGGGGGGGGCAGGGGACTATGGCTACACCTTC.

This chain joins TRBV4-3 and TRBJ1-2, with D tentatively TRBD1 (5 bases). Germline V lookup: CDR1 LGHNA, CDR2 YSLEER. This CDR3 comprises 15 residues. Trimming shortened V by 3 bases and J by 4 bases, and 15 bases separated the two germline ends. The CDR3 reads CASSHGGGRIYGYTF. CDR3 coding DNA: TGCGCCAGCAGCCACGGGGGGGGGAGGATCTATGGCTACACCTTC.

The rearrangement uses TRBV27 and TRBJ1-5, with 12 bases identical to TRBD1. The V gene's germline CDR1 is MNHEY and CDR2 SMNVEV (reference sequence). V shed 5 bases, J shed 4 bases, and the junction held 9 bases outside the gene matches. The CDR3 is 17 amino acids. The CDR3 loop is CASSRGTGGSSNQPQHF. The CDR3 DNA reads as TGTGCCAGCAGTAGGGGGACAGGGGGCTCCAGTAATCAGCCCCAGCATTTT.

The chain combines TRBV2 with TRBJ1-5; possibly TRBD1 for D (5 bases). This CDR3 region has 19 residues. The germline V and J ends were trimmed by 4 bases and 3 bases, with 25 bases remaining between them. CDR1 and CDR2 from the germline V gene are SNHLY and FYNNEI. The CDR3 region is CASSGFGGNGDIDNQPQHF. The CDR3 DNA reads TGTGCCAGCAGTGGGTTCGGGGGGAACGGGGATATAGACAATCAGCCCCAGCATTTT.

The chain links TRBV27 to TRBJ2-1, with 13 nucleotides matching TRBD2. Germline trimming cut 3 bases from V and 0 bases from J; bases unmatched to any gene: 11. This CDR3 comprises 20 residues. Germline V gene data show CDR1 as MNHEY and CDR2 as SMNVEV (reference sequence). CDR3 sequence (DNA): TGTGCCAGCAGTTTTCACCCCCCGGGACTAGCGGGAAACTCCTACAATGAGCAGTTCTTC. It is translated as CASSFHPPGLAGNSYNEQFF.

The CDR3 reads CSVPRNTEAFF. The CDR3 DNA reads TGCAGCGTTCCCAGGAACACTGAAGCTTTCTTT. The chain recombines TRBV29-1 with TRBJ1-1; no clear D. The CDR3 is 11 amino acids. Deletions cut 5 bases from V and 1 base from J, with 5 bases between. The germline V gene has CDR1 SQVTM and CDR2 ANQGSEA.

The chain recombines TRBV6-5 with TRBJ2-3; D is perhaps TRBD1 (6 bases). With 5 bases removed from V and 4 bases from J, the gap between germline ends came to 10 bases. The CDR3 sequence is 13 residues long. Germline V lookup: CDR1 MNHEY, CDR2 SVGAGI. DNA for the CDR3: TGTGCCAGCAGTCGAACAGGGTCAGATACGCAGTATTTT. It is translated as CASSRTGSDTQYF.

V is TRBV15 and J is TRBJ2-1; D ambiguous. The germline gives CDR1 LNHNV, CDR2 YYDKDF (reference sequence). V was trimmed by 0 bases and J by 0 bases, leaving 12 bases between them. The CDR3 extends over 17 amino acids. CDR3 sequence reads: CATSREYYSSSYNEQFF. For the CDR3, the DNA is TGTGCCACCAGCAGAGAGTACTACTCGAGCTCCTACAATGAGCAGTTCTTC.

The genes are TRBV11-2 and TRBJ2-7; perhaps TRBD1 as D (5 bases). This CDR3 spans 12 amino acids. V dropped 5 bases and J dropped 9 bases, with 14 bases sitting between them. Germline CDR1 SGHAT, CDR2 FQNNGV. The CDR3 nucleotides are TGTGCCAGCAGCCCAGGTCAGGGTTGGCAGTACTTC. This translates into CASSPGQGWQYF.

The V call is TRBV11-3, the J call TRBJ2-7, with 7 bases lining up with TRBD2. This CDR3 has 14 amino acids. Germline values: CDR1 SGHNT, CDR2 YENEEA. V trimming: 3 bases; J trimming: 1 base; junction bases outside the gene matches: 3. For the CDR3, the DNA is TGTGCCAGCAGCTTTGGGGGGGTTTCCTACGAGCAGTACTTC. This sequence encodes CASSFGGVSYEQYF.

This chain joins TRBV29-1 and TRBJ2-1, with TRBD2 matching over 9 bases. The CDR3 runs to 15 residues. The germline CDR1 and CDR2 sequences are SQVTM and ANQGSEA. Trimming took 0 bases from V and 10 from J; bases not matched to a gene: 10. The CDR3 DNA reads as TGCAGCGTTGAAGATCGGAGGACTAGCGCCCGCGAGCAGTTCTTC. It is translated as CSVEDRRTSAREQFF.

V is TRBV27 and J is TRBJ2-7; D unresolved. CDR3 size: 13 residues. The V and J ends lost 5 bases and 4 bases respectively, with 12 bases between them. Per germline, CDR1 MNHEY and CDR2 SMNVEV (reference sequence). The CDR3 nucleotides read TGTGCCAGCAGTCCCGGCCTAGGTTACGAGCAGTACTTC. Amino acids: CASSPGLGYEQYF.

The chain joins TRBV6-4 to TRBJ1-1, with D possibly TRBD1 on 6 matching bases. The CDR3 is 14 residues long. Trimming left V 3 bases short and J 4 bases short, with 12 bases between. Germline V gives CDR1 MRHNA, CDR2 SNTAGT. The CDR3 region has the DNA TGTGCCAGCAGTGAGGAAGGGGGTGGCACTGAAGCTTTCTTT. Its translation is CASSEEGGGTEAFF.

The V call is TRBV27, the J call TRBJ1-5, with TRBD1 matching over 9 bases. Germline lookup yields CDR1 MNHEY and CDR2 SMNVEV (reference sequence). Trimming removed 7 bases from V and 4 bases from J; junction bases left unmatched: 5. This CDR3 is built from 14 residues. CDR3 residues: CASNPGQGNQPQHF. The CDR3 DNA sequence: TGTGCCAGCAACCCGGGACAGGGAAATCAGCCCCAGCATTTT.

This rearrangement joins TRBV4-3 to TRBJ2-3; D perhaps matches TRBD2 (6 bases). V was pared by 5 bases and J by 4 bases, with 13 bases between. The CDR3 has 14 amino acids. Per germline, CDR1 LGHNA and CDR2 YSLEER. CDR3 sequence reads: CASSKTSTPDTQYF. The CDR3 DNA is TGCGCCAGCAGCAAAACTAGCACCCCAGATACGCAGTATTTT.

This chain joins TRBV6-5 and TRBJ1-2, with 8 bases fitting TRBD1. V was pared by 5 bases and J by 2 bases, with 4 bases of the junction left unmatched. In germline, CDR1 is MNHEY, CDR2 SVGAGI. The CDR3 extends over 14 amino acids. This CDR3 reads CASSRDRINYGYTF. In DNA form, the CDR3 reads TGTGCCAGCAGTCGGGACAGGATAAACTATGGCTACACCTTC.

This sequence joins TRBV2 and TRBJ2-7, with D unresolved. CDR1 is SNHLY and CDR2 is FYNNEI in the germline V gene. This CDR3 comprises 12 residues. V lost 3 bases and J 4 bases, leaving 7 bases between the germline ends. Written as DNA, the CDR3 is TGTGCCAGCAGTGATAAATCGTACGAGCAGTACTTC. It specifies CASSDKSYEQYF.

To note about this clone: At one of its ends the junction is not consistent with the germline gene, which may arise from a read error. This chain uses TRBV7-7 with TRBJ2-5, with 7 bases aligning to TRBD1. From germline, CDR1 is SSHAT and CDR2 FNYEAQ (reference sequence). The CDR3 runs 14 residues. CDR3 in amino acids: CASSSPDRAETQYF. In DNA form, the CDR3 reads TGTGCTAGCAGCTCCCCCGACAGGGCCGAGACCCAGTACTTC.

The chain uses TRBV4-3 and TRBJ2-1; maybe TRBD2 (6 bases). The V end lost 4 bases, the J end lost 0 bases, and 13 bases lay between the germline ends. Germline V gene data show CDR1 as LGHNA and CDR2 as YSLEER. The CDR3 loop spans 16 amino acids. CDR3 amino acids: CASSPRDSGSYNEQFF. DNA for the CDR3: TGCGCCAGCAGCCCTCGGGATAGCGGCTCCTACAATGAGCAGTTCTTC.

V gene TRBV18 combines with J gene TRBJ1-1; 7 nucleotides match TRBD1. This CDR3 is 14 amino acids long. Germline lookup yields CDR1 KGHSH and CDR2 LQKENI. V shed 4 bases, J shed 4 bases, and the junction held 6 bases outside the gene matches. CDR3 sequence (DNA): TGTGCCAGCTCACTGCCGTACAGGGGCACTGAAGCTTTCTTT. Its protein product is CASSLPYRGTEAFF.

The rearrangement joins TRBV23-1 to TRBJ2-7; 10 bases agree with TRBD1. TRBV23-1 is assigned to the ORF class and has an uncertain function. CDR3 size: 14 residues. The V segment lost 8 bases and the J segment 5 bases; nucleotides outside the gene matches: 9. CDR3 coding DNA: TGCGCCAGCGTAAACCGGGACAGGGGCCACGAGCAGTACTTC. Its translation: CASVNRDRGHEQYF.

This clone came up once. The rearrangement joins TRBV5-1 to TRBJ2-1; TRBD2 matches at 8 bases. CDR1 and CDR2 (germline): SGHRS, YFSETQ. Trimming removed 7 bases from V and 8 bases from J; junction bases left unmatched: 14. The CDR3 contains 15 residues. The CDR3 here is CASLLSGTSGDEQFF. CDR3 nucleotide sequence: TGCGCCAGCCTCTTATCCGGGACTAGTGGGGATGAGCAGTTCTTC.

The chain is built from TRBV30 and TRBJ1-1; D gene unclear. From germline, CDR1 is GTSNPN and CDR2 SVGIG (reference sequence). V lost 0 bases to trimming and J lost 3 bases, with 8 bases between them. There are 13 residues in the CDR3. CDR3: CAWSVLKDTEAFF. Here the CDR3 DNA reads TGTGCCTGGAGTGTACTAAAGGACACTGAAGCTTTCTTT.